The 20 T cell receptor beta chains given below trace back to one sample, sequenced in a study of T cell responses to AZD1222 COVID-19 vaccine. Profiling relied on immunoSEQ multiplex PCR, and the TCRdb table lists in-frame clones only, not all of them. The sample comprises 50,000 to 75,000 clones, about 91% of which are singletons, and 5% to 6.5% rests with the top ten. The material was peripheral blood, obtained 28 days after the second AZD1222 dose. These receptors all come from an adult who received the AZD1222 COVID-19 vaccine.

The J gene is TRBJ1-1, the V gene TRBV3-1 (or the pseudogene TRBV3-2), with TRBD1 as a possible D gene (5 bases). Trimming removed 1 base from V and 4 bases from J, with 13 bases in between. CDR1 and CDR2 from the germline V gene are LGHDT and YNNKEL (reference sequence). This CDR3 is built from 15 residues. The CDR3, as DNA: TGTGCCAGCAGCCAAGGTTATTGGGGGTCCACTGAAGCTTTCTTT. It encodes CASSQGYWGSTEAFF.

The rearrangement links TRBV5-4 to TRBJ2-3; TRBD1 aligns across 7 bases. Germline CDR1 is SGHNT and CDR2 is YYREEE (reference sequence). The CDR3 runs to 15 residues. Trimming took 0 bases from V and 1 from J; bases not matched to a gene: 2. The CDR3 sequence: CASSLGGTGTDTQYF. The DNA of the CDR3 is TGTGCCAGCAGCTTGGGTGGGACAGGCACAGATACGCAGTATTTT.

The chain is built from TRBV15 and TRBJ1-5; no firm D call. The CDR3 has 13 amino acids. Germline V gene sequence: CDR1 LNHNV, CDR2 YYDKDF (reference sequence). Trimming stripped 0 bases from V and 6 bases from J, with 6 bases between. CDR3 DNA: TGTGCCACCAGCAGAGATGTCGGTCAGCCCCAGCATTTT. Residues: CATSRDVGQPQHF.

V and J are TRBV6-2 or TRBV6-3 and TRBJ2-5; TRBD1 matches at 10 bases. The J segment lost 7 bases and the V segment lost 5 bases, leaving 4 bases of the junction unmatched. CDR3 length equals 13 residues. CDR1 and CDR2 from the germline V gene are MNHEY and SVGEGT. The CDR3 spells CASSNRDRGTQYF. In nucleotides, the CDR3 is TGTGCCAGCAGTAACCGGGACAGGGGGACCCAGTACTTC.

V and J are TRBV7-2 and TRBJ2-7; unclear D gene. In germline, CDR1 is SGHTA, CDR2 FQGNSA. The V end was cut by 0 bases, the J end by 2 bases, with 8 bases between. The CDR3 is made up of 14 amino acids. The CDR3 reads CASSLAGKAYEQYF. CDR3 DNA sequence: TGTGCCAGCAGCTTAGCGGGCAAAGCCTACGAGCAGTACTTC.

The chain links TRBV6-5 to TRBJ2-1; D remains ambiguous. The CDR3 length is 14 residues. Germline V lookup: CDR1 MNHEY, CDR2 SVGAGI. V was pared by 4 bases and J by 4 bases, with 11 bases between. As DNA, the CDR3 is TGTGCCAGCAGTTTGCGTCCTGGTTACAATGAGCAGTTCTTC. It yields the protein CASSLRPGYNEQFF.

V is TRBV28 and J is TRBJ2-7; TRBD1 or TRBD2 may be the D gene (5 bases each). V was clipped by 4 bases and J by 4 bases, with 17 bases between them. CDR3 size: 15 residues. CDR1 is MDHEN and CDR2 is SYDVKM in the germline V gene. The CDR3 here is CASSSGAAGGYEQYF. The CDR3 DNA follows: TGTGCCAGCAGTTCCGGGGCAGCAGGTGGGTACGAGCAGTACTTC.

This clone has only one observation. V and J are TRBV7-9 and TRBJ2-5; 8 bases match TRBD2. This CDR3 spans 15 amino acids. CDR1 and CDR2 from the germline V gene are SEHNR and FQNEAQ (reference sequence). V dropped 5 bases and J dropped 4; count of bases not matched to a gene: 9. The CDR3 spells CASSPGLVPGETQYF. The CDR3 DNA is TGTGCCAGCAGCCCGGGACTAGTGCCGGGAGAGACCCAGTACTTC.

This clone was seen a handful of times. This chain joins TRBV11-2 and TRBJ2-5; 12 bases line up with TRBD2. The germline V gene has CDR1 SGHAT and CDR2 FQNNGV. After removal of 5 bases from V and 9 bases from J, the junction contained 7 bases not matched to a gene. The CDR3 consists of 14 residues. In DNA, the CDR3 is TGTGCCAGCAGCCGTGAGACTAGCGGGAGCTCCCAGTACTTC. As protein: CASSRETSGSSQYF.

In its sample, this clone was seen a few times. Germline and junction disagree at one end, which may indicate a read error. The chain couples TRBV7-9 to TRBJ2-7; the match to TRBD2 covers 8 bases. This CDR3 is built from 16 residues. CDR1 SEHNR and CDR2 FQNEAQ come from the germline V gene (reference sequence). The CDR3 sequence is CASSLAWSGSSNEQYF. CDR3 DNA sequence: TGTGCCAGCAGCTTAGCCTGGAGCGGGAGCTCCAACGAGCAGTACTTC.

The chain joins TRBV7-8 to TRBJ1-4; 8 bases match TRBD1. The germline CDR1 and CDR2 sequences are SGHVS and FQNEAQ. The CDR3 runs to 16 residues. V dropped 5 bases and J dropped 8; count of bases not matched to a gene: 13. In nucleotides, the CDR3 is TGTGCCAGCAGCCCCTACCGACAGGGGAGAAGGGAAAAACTGTTTTTT. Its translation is CASSPYRQGRREKLFF.

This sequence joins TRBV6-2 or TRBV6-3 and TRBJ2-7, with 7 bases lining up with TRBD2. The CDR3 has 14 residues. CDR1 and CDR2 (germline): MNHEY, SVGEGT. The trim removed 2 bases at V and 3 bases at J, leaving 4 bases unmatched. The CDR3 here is CASSYLGLVYEQYF. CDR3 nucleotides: TGTGCCAGCAGTTACCTCGGACTAGTCTACGAGCAGTACTTC.

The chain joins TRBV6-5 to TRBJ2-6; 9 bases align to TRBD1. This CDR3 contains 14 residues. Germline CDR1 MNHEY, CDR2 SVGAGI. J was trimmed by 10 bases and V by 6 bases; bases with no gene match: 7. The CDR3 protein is CASSRQGESNVLTF. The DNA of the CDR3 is TGTGCCAGCAGCCGACAGGGGGAATCGAACGTCCTGACTTTC.

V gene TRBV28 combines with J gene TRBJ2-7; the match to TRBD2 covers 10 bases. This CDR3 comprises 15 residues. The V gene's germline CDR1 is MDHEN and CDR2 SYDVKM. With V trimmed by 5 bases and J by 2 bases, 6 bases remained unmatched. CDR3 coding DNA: TGTGCCAGCAGTCCAGGGAGCGGGGGGGCCTACGAGCAGTACTTC. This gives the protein CASSPGSGGAYEQYF.

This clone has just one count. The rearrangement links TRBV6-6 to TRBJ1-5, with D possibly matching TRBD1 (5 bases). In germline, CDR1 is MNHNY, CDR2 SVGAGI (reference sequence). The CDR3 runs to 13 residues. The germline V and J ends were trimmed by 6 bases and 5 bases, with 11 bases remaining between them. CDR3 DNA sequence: TGTGCCAGCAGACCGTCGGGGGATCAGCCCCAGCATTTT. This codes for CASRPSGDQPQHF.

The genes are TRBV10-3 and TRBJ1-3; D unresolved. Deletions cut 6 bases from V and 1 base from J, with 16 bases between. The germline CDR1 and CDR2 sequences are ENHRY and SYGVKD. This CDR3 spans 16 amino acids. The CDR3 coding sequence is TGTGCCATCAGCCGAGCTCAGGAGAGATCTGGAAACACCATATATTTT. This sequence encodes CAISRAQERSGNTIYF.

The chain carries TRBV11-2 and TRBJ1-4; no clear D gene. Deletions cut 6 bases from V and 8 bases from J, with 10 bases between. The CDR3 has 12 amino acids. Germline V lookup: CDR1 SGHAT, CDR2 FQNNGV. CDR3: CASSFGREKLFF. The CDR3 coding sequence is TGTGCCAGCAGTTTCGGTAGGGAAAAACTGTTTTTT. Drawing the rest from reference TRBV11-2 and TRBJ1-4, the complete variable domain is EAGVAQSPRYKIIEKRQSVAFWCNPISGHATLYWYQQILGQGPKLLIQFQNNGVVDDSQLPKDRFSAERLKGVDSTLKIQPAKLEDSAVYLCASSFGREKLFFGSGTQLSVL.

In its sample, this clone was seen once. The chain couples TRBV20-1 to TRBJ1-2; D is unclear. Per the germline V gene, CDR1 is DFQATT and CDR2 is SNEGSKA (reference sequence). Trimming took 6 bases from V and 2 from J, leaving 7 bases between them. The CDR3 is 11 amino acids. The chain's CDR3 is CSAFQNYGYTF. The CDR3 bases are TGCAGTGCCTTCCAGAACTATGGCTACACCTTC.

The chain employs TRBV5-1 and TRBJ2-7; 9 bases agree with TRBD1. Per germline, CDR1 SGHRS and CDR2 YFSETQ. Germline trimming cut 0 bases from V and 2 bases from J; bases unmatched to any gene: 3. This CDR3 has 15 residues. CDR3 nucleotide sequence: TGCGCCAGCAGCTTGGCGGGACAGGGTGCCTACGAGCAGTACTTC. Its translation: CASSLAGQGAYEQYF.

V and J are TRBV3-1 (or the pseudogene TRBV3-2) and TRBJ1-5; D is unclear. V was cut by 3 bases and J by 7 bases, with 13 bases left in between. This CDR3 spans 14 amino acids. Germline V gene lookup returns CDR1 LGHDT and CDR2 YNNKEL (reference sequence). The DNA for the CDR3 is TGTGCCAGCAGCCACGACGGCCGGGAGCAGCCCCAGCATTTT. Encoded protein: CASSHDGREQPQHF.